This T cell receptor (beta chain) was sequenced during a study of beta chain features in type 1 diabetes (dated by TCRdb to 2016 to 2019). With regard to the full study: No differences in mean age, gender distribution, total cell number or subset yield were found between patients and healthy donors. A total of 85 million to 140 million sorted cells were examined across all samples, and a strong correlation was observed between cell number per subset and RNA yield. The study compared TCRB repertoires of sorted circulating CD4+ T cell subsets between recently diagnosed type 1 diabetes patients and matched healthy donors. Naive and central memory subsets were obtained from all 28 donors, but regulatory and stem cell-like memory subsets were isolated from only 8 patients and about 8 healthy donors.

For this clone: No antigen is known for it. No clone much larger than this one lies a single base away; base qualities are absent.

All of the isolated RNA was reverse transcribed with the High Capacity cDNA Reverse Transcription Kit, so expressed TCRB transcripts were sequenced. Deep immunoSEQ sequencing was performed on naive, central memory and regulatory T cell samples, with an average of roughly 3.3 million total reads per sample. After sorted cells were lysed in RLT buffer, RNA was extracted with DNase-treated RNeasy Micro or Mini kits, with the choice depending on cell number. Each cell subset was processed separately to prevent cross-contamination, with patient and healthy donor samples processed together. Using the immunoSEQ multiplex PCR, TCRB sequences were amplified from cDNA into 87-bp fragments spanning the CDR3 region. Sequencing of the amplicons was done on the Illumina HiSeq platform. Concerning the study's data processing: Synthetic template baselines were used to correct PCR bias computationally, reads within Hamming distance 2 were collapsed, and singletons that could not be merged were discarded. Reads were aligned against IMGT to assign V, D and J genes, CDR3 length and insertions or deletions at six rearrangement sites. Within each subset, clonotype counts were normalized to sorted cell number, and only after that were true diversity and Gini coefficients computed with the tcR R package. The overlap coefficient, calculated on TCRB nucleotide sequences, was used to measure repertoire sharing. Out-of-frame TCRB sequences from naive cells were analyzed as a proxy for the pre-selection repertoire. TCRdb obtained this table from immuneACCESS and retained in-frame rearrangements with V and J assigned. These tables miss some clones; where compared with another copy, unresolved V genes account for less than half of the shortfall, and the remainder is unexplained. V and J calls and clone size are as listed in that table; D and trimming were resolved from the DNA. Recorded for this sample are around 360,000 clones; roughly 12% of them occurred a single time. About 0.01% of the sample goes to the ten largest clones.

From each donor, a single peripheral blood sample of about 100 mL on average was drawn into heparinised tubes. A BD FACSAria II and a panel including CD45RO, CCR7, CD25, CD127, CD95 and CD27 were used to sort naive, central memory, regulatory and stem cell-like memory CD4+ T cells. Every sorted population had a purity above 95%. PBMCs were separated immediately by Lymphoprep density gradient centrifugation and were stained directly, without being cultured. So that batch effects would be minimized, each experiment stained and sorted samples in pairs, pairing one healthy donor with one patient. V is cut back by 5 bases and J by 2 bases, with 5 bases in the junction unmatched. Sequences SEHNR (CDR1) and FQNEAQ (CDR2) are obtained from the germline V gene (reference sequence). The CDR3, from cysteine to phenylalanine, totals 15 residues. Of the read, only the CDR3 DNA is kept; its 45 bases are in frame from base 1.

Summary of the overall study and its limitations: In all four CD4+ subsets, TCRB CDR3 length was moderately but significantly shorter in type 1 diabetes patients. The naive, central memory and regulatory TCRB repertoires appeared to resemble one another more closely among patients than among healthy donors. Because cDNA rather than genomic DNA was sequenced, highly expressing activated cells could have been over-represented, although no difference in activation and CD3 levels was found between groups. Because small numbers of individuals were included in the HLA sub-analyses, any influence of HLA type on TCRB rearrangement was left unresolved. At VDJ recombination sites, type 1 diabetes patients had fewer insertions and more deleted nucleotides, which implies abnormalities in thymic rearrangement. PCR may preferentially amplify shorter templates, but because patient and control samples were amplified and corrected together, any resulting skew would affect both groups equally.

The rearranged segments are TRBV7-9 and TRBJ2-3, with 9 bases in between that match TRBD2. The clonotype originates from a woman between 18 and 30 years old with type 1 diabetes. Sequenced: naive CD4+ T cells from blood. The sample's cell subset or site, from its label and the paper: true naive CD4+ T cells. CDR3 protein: CASSALAGVTDTQYF. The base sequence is TGTGCCAGCAGCGCCTTAGCGGGGGTCACAGATACGCAGTATTTT. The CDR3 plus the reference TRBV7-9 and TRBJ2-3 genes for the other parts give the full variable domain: DTGVSQNPRHKITKRGQNVTFRCDPISEHNRLYWYRQTLGQGPEFLTYFQNEAQLEKSRLLSDRFSAERPKGSFSTLEIQRTEQGDSAMYLCASSALAGVTDTQYFGPGTRLTVL.